What follows are 3 T cell receptor beta chains derived from one specimen sequenced in a study of T-cell reconstitution after alpha-beta-depleted transplantation in children. TCRbeta library construction was performed incorporating unique molecular identifiers. TCRdb analysed the PCR reads with MiXCR anew, one entry per CDR3 protein. Of approximately 400,000 distinct CDR3 sequences listed, roughly a tenth were seen once; the top ten hold roughly 5%. Sequenced here: PBMCs from the stem cell graft donor, sampled from the stem cell graft. These receptors came from a human donor who donated a stem cell graft to a child with acute myeloid leukemia.

This clonotype was found many times. V and J are TRBV6-2 or TRBV6-3 and TRBJ2-1; TRBD1 matches at 10 bases. Germline V lookup: CDR1 MNHEY, CDR2 SVGEGT. The J segment lost 8 bases and the V segment lost 7 bases, leaving 8 bases of the junction unmatched. The CDR3 covers 14 residues. This chain's CDR3 is CASIPGQGIYEQFF. The CDR3 DNA reads TGTGCCAGCATCCCGGGACAGGGGATCTATGAGCAGTTCTTC.

This clonotype was detected only a few times. This rearrangement joins TRBV2 to TRBJ2-5; 10 bases line up with TRBD2. The germline gives CDR1 SNHLY, CDR2 FYNNEI. V gave up 2 bases and J gave up 5 bases; unmatched junction bases: 8. CDR3 length equals 16 residues. CDR3 DNA sequence: TGTGCCAGCAGTGAATTCGGAGCGGGAGGGCTGGAGACCCAGTACTTC. It yields the protein CASSEFGAGGLETQYF.

The table lists this clonotype with a few counts. The chain is built from TRBV7-8 and TRBJ2-1, with 9 bases matching TRBD2. V lost 5 bases and J lost 4; bases outside the gene matches: 6. The germline CDR1 and CDR2 sequences are SGHVS and FQNEAQ. This CDR3 contains 15 residues. CDR3 DNA: TGTGCCAGCAGCGTCCTAGCGGGGAGTTACAATGAGCAGTTCTTC. This codes for CASSVLAGSYNEQFF.